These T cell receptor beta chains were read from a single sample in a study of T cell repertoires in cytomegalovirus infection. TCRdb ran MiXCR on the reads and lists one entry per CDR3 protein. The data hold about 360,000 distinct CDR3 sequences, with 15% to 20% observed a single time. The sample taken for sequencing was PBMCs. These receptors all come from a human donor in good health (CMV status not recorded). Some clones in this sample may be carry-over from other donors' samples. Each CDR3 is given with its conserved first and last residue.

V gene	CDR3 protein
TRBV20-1	CSAVQGKGNEQFF
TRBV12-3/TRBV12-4	CASSFRQTTDTQYF
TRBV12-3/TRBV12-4	CASSWGQALAGDQETQYF
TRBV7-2	CASSLGSANTGNTIYF
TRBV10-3	CAISAGRGEKLFF
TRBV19	CASSIPGQSTGELFF
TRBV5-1	CASSLYTLWEGRNEQFF
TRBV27	CASSLSPWGEAFF
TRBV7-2	CASSFRREGGYTF
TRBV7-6	CASSLESRAVGANVLTF
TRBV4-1	CASSPGFGQPQHF
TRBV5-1	CASSRGTSGTYHYEQYF
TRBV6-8	CASRRLEAGANVLTF
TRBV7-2	CASSNDGPLHF
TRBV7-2	CASSSARGNTIYF
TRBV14	CASSRPYLKDTIYF
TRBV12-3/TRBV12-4	CASSKHINYGYTF
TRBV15	CATSPRPSTYQRMEPQHF
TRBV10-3	CAISETSVSTDTQYF
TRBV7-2	CASSWDRPSNQPQHF
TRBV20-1	CSASQGLEEKLFF
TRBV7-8	CASSLDRLGTEAFF
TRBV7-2	CASSQSPGGPQFF